One TCR beta chain is described in this entry. There is no known antigen for this receptor. Base qualities are not at hand, and no much larger clone is one base apart. Library preparation used the immunoSEQ multiplex PCR assay. The original pipeline was this. A statistical classification framework was built for diagnosing cytomegalovirus status from the catalog of TCR beta chain sequences. Held by TCRdb, this immuneACCESS table contains in-frame sequences only and omits some clones. Under half of the omission traces to an unresolved V gene where checked; the cause of the rest is unknown. V and J calls and clone size follow that table, whereas D and trimming were derived from the DNA. Counted in this sample were around 130,000 clones; roughly 86% of them appeared once. Together, the top ten hold approximately 3.5% of the sample. The germline V gene (reference sequence) supplies CDR1 SGHNT and CDR2 YYREEE. Measured from the cysteine to the phenylalanine, the CDR3 is 15 residues long. Just the 45-base CDR3 DNA is kept, in frame starting at base 1. V was cut back by 4 bases and J by 8 bases, leaving a gap of 21 bases between them.

The data originate from a study of cytomegalovirus exposure and HLA in healthy donors (dated by TCRdb to 2015 to 2018). At the level of the whole study: The 650 to 750 repertoires of the first cohort and the 120 validation repertoires were produced on the same platform, according to a later analysis. The study aimed to test whether cataloging public T cell receptors could reveal signatures of past pathogen exposure. Along with the roughly 670-subject first cohort, a separate validation cohort of over 90 different subjects was used. To predict cytomegalovirus infection status, the study combined high-throughput TCR immunosequencing, statistical association of individual TCRs with disease status, and machine learning. General study outcomes and caveats: In both the original and validation cohorts, the classifier was reported to diagnose cytomegalovirus status with high specificity and sensitivity. According to the authors, the approach could potentially be generalized to other disease states and immunological phenotypes. A later analysis found that TCRs clustered in the first cohort also tended to co-occur in the 95 to 150 validation repertoires, with approximately 95% of cluster scores above 0. In vitro tests confirmed that three of the cytomegalovirus-associated TCR beta chains recognize cytomegalovirus antigens. A later analysis lacked HLA typing for the validation cohort, so it scored co-occurrence in that cohort across all 110 or so repertoires. The study gave a list of some 150 TCR beta chains associated with cytomegalovirus. Most TCR sequences were observed very rarely across donors, whereas some public TCRs were present in many individuals.

Separate from the roughly 650-subject first cohort, the validation cohort of 95 to 150 subjects was the group to which the donors belonged. Input material: PBMCs. This clonotype was sampled from a man aged 25 to 40 in good health and CMV-seronegative. Recombination connected TRBV5-4 to TRBJ1-2; TRBD1 is possibly the D segment (5 matching bases). The CDR3 protein: CASSAQVGQGGGYTF. The bases read TGTGCCAGCAGCGCCCAGGTCGGGCAGGGTGGCGGCTACACCTTC.